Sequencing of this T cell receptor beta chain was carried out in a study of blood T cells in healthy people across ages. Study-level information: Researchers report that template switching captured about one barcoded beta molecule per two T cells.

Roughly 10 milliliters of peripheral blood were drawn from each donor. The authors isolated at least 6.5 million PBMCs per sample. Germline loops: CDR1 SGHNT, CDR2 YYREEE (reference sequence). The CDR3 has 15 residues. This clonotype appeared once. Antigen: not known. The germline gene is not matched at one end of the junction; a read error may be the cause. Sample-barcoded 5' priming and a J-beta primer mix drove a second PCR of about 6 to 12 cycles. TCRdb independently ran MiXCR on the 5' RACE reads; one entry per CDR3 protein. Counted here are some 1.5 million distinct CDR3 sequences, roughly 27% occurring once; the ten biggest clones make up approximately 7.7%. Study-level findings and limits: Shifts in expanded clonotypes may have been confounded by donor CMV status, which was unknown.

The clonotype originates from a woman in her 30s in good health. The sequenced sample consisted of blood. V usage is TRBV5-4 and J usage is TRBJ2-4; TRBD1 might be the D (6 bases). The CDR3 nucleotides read TGTGCCGGCAGCTTGCCCGGGACAACCTACAATGAGCAGTACTTC. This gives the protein CAGSLPGTTYNEQYF. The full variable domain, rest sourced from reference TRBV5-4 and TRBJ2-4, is ETGVTQSPTHLIKTRGQQVTLRCSSQSGHNTVSWYQQALGQGPQFIFQYYREEENGRGNFPPRFSGLQFPNYSSELNVNALELDDSALYLCAGSLPGTTYNEQYFGAGTRLSVL.